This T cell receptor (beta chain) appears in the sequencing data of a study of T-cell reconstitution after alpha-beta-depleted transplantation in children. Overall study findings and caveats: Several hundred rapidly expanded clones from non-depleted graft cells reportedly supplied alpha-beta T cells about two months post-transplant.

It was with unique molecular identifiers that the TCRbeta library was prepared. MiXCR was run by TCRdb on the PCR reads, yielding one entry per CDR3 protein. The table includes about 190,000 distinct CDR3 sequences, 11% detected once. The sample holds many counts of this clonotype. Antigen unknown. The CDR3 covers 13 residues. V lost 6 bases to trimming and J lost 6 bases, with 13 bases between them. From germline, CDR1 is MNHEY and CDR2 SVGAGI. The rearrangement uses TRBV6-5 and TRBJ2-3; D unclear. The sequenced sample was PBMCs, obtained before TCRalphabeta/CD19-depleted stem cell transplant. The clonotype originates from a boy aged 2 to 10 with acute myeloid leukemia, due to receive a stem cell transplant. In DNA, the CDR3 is TGTGCCAGCAGGGTCAAACCTTGGGATACGCAGTATTTT. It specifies CASRVKPWDTQYF.